These 14 T cell receptor beta chains were sequenced from one sample in a study of vaccination effects on CD4 cells after COVID-19. What these receptors recognize is not known. ViraFEST used viral peptide pools to expand antigen-specific CD4+ T cells before sequencing. The culture ran for nine to ten days, and then CD4+ T cells were isolated. This individual contracted SARS-CoV-2 between March and December 2020, as verified by PCR. Profiled with immunoSEQ multiplex PCR; TCRdb holds only in-frame clones, not every one. The top ten hold more than 15% of the sample, which has 30,000 to 45,000 clones, roughly 69% seen once. Sequences were derived from CD4+ T cells from PBMCs cultured with HCoV-NL63 spike peptides, sampled before COVID-19 vaccination. The receptor source for this set is a human donor who had a prior SARS-CoV-2 infection.

The V and J genes are TRBV4-3 and TRBJ2-5, with unresolved D. The CDR3 contains 16 residues. Trimming pared 0 bases from V and 2 bases from J, leaving 13 bases between. Per germline, CDR1 LGHNA and CDR2 YSLEER. In DNA form, the CDR3 reads TGCGCCAGCAGCCAAGATATCAGGCGGAAACAAGAGACCCAGTACTTC. Translation: CASSQDIRRKQETQYF.

The chain carries TRBV6-5 and TRBJ1-2, with TRBD1 matching over 9 bases. J was trimmed by 8 bases and V by 4 bases; bases with no gene match: 8. CDR3 length equals 14 residues. Germline assignment: CDR1 MNHEY and CDR2 SVGAGI. CDR3 in amino acids: CASSSTGDRVGYTF. The CDR3 coding sequence is TGTGCCAGCAGTTCGACGGGGGACAGGGTCGGCTACACCTTC.

The rearrangement joins TRBV5-1 to TRBJ2-1; 9 nucleotides align to TRBD2. CDR1 SGHRS and CDR2 YFSETQ come from the germline V gene. The V segment lost 1 base and the J segment 9 bases; nucleotides outside the gene matches: 5. CDR3 length: 14 amino acids. The CDR3 protein is CASSLSSGSIEQFF. The CDR3 bases are TGCGCCAGCAGCTTGAGTAGCGGGAGTATTGAGCAGTTCTTC.

The chain combines TRBV6-2 or TRBV6-3 with TRBJ2-1; D possibly corresponds to TRBD1 (5 bases). V dropped 2 bases and J dropped 4 bases, with 18 bases sitting between them. This CDR3 has 17 residues. Germline lookup yields CDR1 MNHEY and CDR2 SVGEGT. Here the CDR3 reads CASSYLPAGPRYNEQFF. CDR3 nucleotides: TGTGCCAGCAGTTACCTGCCCGCAGGGCCCCGATACAATGAGCAGTTCTTC.

The chain links TRBV14 to TRBJ2-6; 9 bases are a match to TRBD1. Trimming cost V 5 bases and J 0 bases; bases outside gene matches: 8. This CDR3 has 18 amino acids. CDR1 and CDR2 from the germline V gene are SGHDN and FVKESK. DNA of the CDR3: TGTGCCAGCAGCTACGGACAGGGGCCGAGCTCTGGGGCCAACGTCCTGACTTTC. Translated: CASSYGQGPSSGANVLTF.

This clone has more than one count but fewer than ten. The chain links TRBV6-6 to TRBJ1-5; 7 nucleotides agree with TRBD1. Germline CDR1 MNHNY, CDR2 SVGAGI (reference sequence). With V trimmed by 2 bases and J by 11 bases, 15 bases remained unmatched. The CDR3 runs 16 residues. As DNA, the CDR3 is TGTGCCAGCAGTTACCCCGGGACAGCCTTCGGGAGGTCCCAGCATTTT. The encoded protein is CASSYPGTAFGRSQHF.

CDR3 region: CASSSYTGELFF. The CDR3 DNA reads TGTGCCAGCAGTTCTTACACCGGGGAGCTGTTTTTT. The chain joins TRBV27 to TRBJ2-2, with D uncertain. Trimming removed 4 bases from V and 3 bases from J, with 3 bases in between. Germline V gene sequence: CDR1 MNHEY, CDR2 SMNVEV (reference sequence). The CDR3 consists of 12 residues.

This clone came up a few times. This chain connects TRBV30 to TRBJ1-5; D is ambiguous. Per germline, CDR1 GTSNPN and CDR2 SVGIG (reference sequence). The CDR3 has 12 residues. V dropped 1 base and J dropped 4 bases, with 5 bases sitting between them. This CDR3 reads CAWSGRNQPQHF. CDR3 coding DNA: TGTGCCTGGAGTGGGCGGAATCAGCCCCAGCATTTT.

The chain joins TRBV5-4 to TRBJ1-2, with D perhaps matching TRBD1 (6 bases). The CDR3 sequence is 15 residues long. Trimming removed 6 bases from V and 4 bases from J, with 19 bases in between. Germline V gene sequence: CDR1 SGHNT, CDR2 YYREEE (reference sequence). The CDR3 DNA reads TGTGCCAGCACACCGAACCCCGGACAGCCCTATGGCTACACCTTC. Protein: CASTPNPGQPYGYTF.

The chain recombines TRBV19 with TRBJ1-3, with 10 bases lining up with TRBD1. The germline CDR1 and CDR2 sequences are LNHDA and SQIVND (reference sequence). J gave up 3 bases and V 7 bases, and 6 bases lay outside the gene matches. The length of the CDR3 is 15 residues. In DNA, the CDR3 is TGTGCCAGTACAAGACAGGGGGCAGTTGGAAACACCATATATTTT. This sequence encodes CASTRQGAVGNTIYF.

This chain joins TRBV6-2 or TRBV6-3 and TRBJ2-2; TRBD1 agrees at 9 bases. Germline CDR1 is MNHEY and CDR2 is SVGEGT. The CDR3 contains 17 residues. Trimming took 5 bases from V and 7 from J; bases not matched to a gene: 14. In DNA form, the CDR3 reads TGTGCCAGCAGTAAACTTCCCGGGACAGGGACGAGCGGGGAGCTGTTTTTT. Its translation is CASSKLPGTGTSGELFF.

The chain carries TRBV28 and TRBJ1-5; 9 bases fit TRBD1. The CDR3 contains 14 residues. The ends lost 3 bases at V and 5 bases at J; junction bases unmatched: 2. Germline CDR1 reads MDHEN; CDR2 reads SYDVKM. This chain's CDR3 is CASSFGTGYQPQHF. The CDR3 bases are TGTGCCAGCAGTTTTGGGACAGGGTATCAGCCCCAGCATTTT.

The V call is TRBV2, the J call TRBJ2-1; 7 bases are a match to TRBD2. The CDR3 loop spans 15 amino acids. V trimming: 4 bases; J trimming: 6 bases; junction bases outside the gene matches: 9. Germline CDR1 SNHLY, CDR2 FYNNEI. The CDR3 sequence is CASSGGSSGFNEQFF. CDR3 coding DNA: TGTGCCAGCAGTGGCGGGTCTAGCGGTTTCAATGAGCAGTTCTTC.

On this clone: Different DNA sequences within this sample yield the same CDR3. The chain links TRBV6-5 to TRBJ2-5; D might be TRBD1 (6 bases). V lost 0 bases, J lost 5 bases, and 13 bases lay in between. This CDR3 spans 15 amino acids. The germline CDR1 and CDR2 sequences are MNHEY and SVGAGI. The CDR3 region is CASSYSTGNRETQYF. CDR3 sequence (DNA): TGTGCCAGCAGTTACTCAACAGGGAATAGGGAGACCCAGTACTTC.